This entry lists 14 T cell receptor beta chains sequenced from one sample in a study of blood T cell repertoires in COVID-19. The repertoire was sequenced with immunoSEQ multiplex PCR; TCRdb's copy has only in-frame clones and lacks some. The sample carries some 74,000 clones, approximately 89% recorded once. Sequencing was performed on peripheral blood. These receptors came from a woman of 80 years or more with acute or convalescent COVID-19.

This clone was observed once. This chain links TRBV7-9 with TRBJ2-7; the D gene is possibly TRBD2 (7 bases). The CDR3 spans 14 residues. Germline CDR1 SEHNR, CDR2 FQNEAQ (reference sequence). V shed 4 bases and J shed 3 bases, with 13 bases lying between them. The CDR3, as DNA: TGTGCCAGCAGCTCCCGAGGGGGGGGCTACGAGCAGTACTTC. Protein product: CASSSRGGGYEQYF. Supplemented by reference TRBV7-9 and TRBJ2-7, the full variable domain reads DTGVSQNPRHKITKRGQNVTFRCDPISEHNRLYWYRQTLGQGPEFLTYFQNEAQLEKSRLLSDRFSAERPKGSFSTLEIQRTEQGDSAMYLCASSSRGGGYEQYFGPGTRLTVT.

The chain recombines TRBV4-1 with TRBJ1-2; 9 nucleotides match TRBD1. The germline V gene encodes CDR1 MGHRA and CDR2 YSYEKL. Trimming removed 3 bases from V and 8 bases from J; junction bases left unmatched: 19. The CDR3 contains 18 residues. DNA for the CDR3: TGCGCCAGCAGCCAGGCGTCCGGGACAGGGAATAAGGTGGGCGGCTACACCTTC. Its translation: CASSQASGTGNKVGGYTF.

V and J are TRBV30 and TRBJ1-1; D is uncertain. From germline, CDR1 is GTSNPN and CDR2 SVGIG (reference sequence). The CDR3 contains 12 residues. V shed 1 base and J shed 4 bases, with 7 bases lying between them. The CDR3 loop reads CAWSGQVTEAFF. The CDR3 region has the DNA TGTGCCTGGAGTGGACAAGTCACTGAAGCTTTCTTT.

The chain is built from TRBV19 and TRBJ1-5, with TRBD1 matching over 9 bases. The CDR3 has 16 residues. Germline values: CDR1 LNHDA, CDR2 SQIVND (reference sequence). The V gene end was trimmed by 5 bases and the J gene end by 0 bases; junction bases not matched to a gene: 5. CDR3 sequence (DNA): TGTGCCAGTAGTTTCGGACAGGGGATTAGCAATCAGCCCCAGCATTTT. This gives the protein CASSFGQGISNQPQHF.

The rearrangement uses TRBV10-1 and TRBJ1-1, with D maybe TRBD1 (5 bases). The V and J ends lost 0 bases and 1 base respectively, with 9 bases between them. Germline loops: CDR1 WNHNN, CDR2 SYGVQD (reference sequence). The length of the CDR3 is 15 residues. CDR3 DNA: TGCGCCAGCAGTGAGTCGAGGCAGGGGAACACTGAAGCTTTCTTT. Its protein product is CASSESRQGNTEAFF.

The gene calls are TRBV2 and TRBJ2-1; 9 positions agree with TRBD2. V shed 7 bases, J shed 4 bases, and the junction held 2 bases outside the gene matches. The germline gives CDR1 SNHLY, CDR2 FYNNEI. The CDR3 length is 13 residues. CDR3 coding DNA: TGTGCCAGCACGGCGGGGGGGTACAATGAGCAGTTCTTC. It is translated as CASTAGGYNEQFF.

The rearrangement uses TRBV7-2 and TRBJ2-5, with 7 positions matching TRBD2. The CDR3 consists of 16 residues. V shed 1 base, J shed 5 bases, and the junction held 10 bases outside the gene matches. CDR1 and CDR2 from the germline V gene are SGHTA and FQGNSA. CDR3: CASSLGVSGGGETQYF. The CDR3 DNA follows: TGTGCCAGCAGCTTAGGCGTCTCGGGGGGAGGGGAGACCCAGTACTTC.

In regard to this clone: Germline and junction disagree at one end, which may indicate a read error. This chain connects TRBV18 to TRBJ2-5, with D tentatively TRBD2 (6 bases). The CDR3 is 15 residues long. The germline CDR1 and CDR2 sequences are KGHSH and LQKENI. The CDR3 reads CASSPRSGTQETQYF. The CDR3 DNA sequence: TGTGCCAGCTCCCCACGGTCGGGGACTCAAGAGACCCAGTACTTC.

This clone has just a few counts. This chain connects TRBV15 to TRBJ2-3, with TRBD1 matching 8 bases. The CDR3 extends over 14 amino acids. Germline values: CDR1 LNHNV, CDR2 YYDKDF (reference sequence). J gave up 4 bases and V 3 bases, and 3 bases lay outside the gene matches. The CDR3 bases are TGTGCCACCAGCAGCGTGGACAGGGCAGATACGCAGTATTTT. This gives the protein CATSSVDRADTQYF.

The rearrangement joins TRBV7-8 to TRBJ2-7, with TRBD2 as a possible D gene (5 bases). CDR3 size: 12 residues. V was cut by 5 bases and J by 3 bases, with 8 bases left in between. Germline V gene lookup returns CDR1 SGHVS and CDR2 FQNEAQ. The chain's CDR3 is CASSPRGYEQYF. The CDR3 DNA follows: TGTGCCAGCAGCCCCCGGGGCTACGAGCAGTACTTC.

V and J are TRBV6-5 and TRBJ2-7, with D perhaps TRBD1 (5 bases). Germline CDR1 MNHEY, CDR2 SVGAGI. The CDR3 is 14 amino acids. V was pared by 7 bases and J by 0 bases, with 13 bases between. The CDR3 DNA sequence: TGTGCCAGCATCCCCAGGGTGAGCTCCTACGAGCAGTACTTC. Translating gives CASIPRVSSYEQYF.

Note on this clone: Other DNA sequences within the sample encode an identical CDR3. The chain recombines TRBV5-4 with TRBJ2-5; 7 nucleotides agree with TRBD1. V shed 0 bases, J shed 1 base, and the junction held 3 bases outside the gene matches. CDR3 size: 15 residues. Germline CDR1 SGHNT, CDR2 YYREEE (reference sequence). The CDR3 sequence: CASSLGDRAQETQYF. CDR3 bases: TGTGCCAGCAGCTTGGGAGACAGGGCCCAAGAGACCCAGTACTTC.

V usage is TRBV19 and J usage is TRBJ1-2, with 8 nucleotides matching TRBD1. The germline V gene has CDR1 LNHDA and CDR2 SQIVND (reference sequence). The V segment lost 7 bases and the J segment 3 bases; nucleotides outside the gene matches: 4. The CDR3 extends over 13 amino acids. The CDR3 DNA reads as TGTGCCAGTATCCGGACAGGGCACTATGGCTACACCTTC. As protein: CASIRTGHYGYTF.

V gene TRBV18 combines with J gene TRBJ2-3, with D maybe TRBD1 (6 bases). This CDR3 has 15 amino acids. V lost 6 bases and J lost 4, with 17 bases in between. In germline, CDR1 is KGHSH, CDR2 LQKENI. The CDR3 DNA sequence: TGTGCCAGCTCCCCTTTGGACAGCGGTCCAGATACGCAGTATTTT. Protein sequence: CASSPLDSGPDTQYF.